A single sample gave rise to the 23 T cell receptor beta chains below, sequenced in a study of radiation and T cells in renal cell carcinoma. Data came from immunoSEQ multiplex PCR; TCRdb stores just in-frame clones and leaves some out. The sample has 60,000 to 65,000 clones, roughly 79% seen once. The time point here: blood 2 weeks post-SBRT. The sample's treatment: 15 Gy SBRT to primary tumor, nephrectomy 4 weeks later. Sequencing was performed on blood, taken from a patient whose treatment included radiotherapy and nephrectomy. Receptors were obtained from a man in his sixties with renal cell carcinoma.

This clone has just one count. The chain carries TRBV11-3 and TRBJ2-5; possibly TRBD1 for D (6 bases). The CDR3 spans 15 residues. Germline V gene lookup returns CDR1 SGHNT and CDR2 YENEEA. Trimming took off 2 bases at V and 1 base at J, with 11 bases between the two ends. CDR3 DNA: TGTGCCAGCAGCTTATTAACAGGGAGCCAAGAGACCCAGTACTTC. It encodes CASSLLTGSQETQYF.

This chain joins TRBV7-7 and TRBJ2-1; TRBD1 aligns across 11 bases. Germline V gives CDR1 SSHAT, CDR2 FNYEAQ (reference sequence). Germline trimming cut 5 bases from V and 9 bases from J; bases unmatched to any gene: 3. The CDR3 has 13 residues. This CDR3 reads CASSRTGGGEQFF. For the CDR3, the DNA is TGTGCCAGCAGCAGGACAGGGGGCGGTGAGCAGTTCTTC.

The chain uses TRBV7-9 and TRBJ1-1, with D possibly TRBD1 on 6 matching bases. CDR3 length: 12 amino acids. V shed 5 bases and J shed 8 bases, with 12 bases lying between them. Germline V lookup: CDR1 SEHNR, CDR2 FQNEAQ (reference sequence). The CDR3 DNA sequence: TGTGCCAGCAGCCCCCGACAGGACGAAGCTTTCTTT. The encoded protein is CASSPRQDEAFF.

The rearrangement uses TRBV5-1 and TRBJ2-1; TRBD2 agrees at 7 bases. Trimming at V came to 4 bases and at J to 1 base, leaving 5 bases not matched to a gene. The CDR3 has 15 amino acids. Germline CDR1 and CDR2: SGHRS and YFSETQ. The CDR3 reads CASSISGSSYNEQFF. CDR3 coding DNA: TGCGCCAGCAGCATTAGCGGGTCTTCCTACAATGAGCAGTTCTTC.

The chain links TRBV7-2 to TRBJ1-1, with D unresolved. The length of the CDR3 is 13 residues. The ends were cut back, 0 bases at V and 1 base at J, with 3 bases in the middle. CDR1 is SGHTA and CDR2 is FQGNSA in the germline V gene. Here the CDR3 reads CASSLAGNTEAFF. CDR3 in DNA: TGTGCCAGCAGCTTAGCTGGGAACACTGAAGCTTTCTTT.

This clone was seen once. The CDR3 sequence: CATSRGGRAGEQYV. CDR3 DNA: TGTGCCACCAGCAGAGGTGGGAGGGCGGGCGAGCAGTACGTC. V and J are TRBV15 and TRBJ2-7, with 7 bases aligning to TRBD2. Looked up from germline, CDR1 is LNHNV and CDR2 is YYDKDF (reference sequence). The CDR3 is 14 amino acids. J was trimmed by 6 bases and V by 1 base; bases with no gene match: 6.

The J gene is TRBJ2-7, the V gene TRBV30, with TRBD2 matching 7 bases. The CDR3 runs 14 residues. The junction had 11 bases not matched to a gene; V was cut back by 3 bases and J by 6 bases. Germline V CDR1 and CDR2: GTSNPN, SVGIG (reference sequence). DNA for the CDR3: TGTGCCTGGAGGGCGACATTTGGGAGGGTCGAGCAGTACTTC. Protein sequence: CAWRATFGRVEQYF.

J is TRBJ2-1 and V is TRBV19; TRBD2 matches at 8 bases. Trimming cost V 7 bases and J 7 bases; bases outside gene matches: 6. This CDR3 comprises 13 residues. The germline V gene has CDR1 LNHDA and CDR2 SQIVND (reference sequence). In DNA form, the CDR3 reads TGTGCCAGTAAGTCGGGAGGGAGGAATGAGCAGTTCTTC. This translates into CASKSGGRNEQFF.

The chain joins TRBV7-9 to TRBJ1-2; possibly TRBD1 for D (5 bases). The germline V and J ends were trimmed by 3 bases and 8 bases, with 13 bases remaining between them. The CDR3 spans 13 residues. Looked up from germline, CDR1 is SEHNR and CDR2 is FQNEAQ (reference sequence). CDR3 bases: TGTGCCAGCAGCTTCGATACAAGGGACGGCTACACCTTC. This gives the protein CASSFDTRDGYTF.

The chain links TRBV30 to TRBJ1-1, with D perhaps TRBD1 (6 bases). The CDR3 is 12 amino acids. Germline V CDR1 and CDR2: GTSNPN, SVGIG (reference sequence). Trimming left V 3 bases short and J 10 bases short, with 15 bases between. In DNA form, the CDR3 reads TGTGCCTGGAGAACAGGGCACTCGGGAGCTTTCTTT. Translated, it gives CAWRTGHSGAFF.

As DNA, the CDR3 is TGTGCCAGCAGTTACCAACTAGCGGGAGCGGCAGATACGCAGTATTTT. Its protein is CASSYQLAGAADTQYF. This chain links TRBV6-5 with TRBJ2-3, with 11 nucleotides matching TRBD2. The CDR3 extends over 16 amino acids. CDR1 MNHEY and CDR2 SVGAGI come from the germline V gene. The J segment lost 4 bases and the V segment lost 2 bases, leaving 5 bases of the junction unmatched.

The J gene is TRBJ1-2, the V gene TRBV6-5; unclear D gene. The germline gives CDR1 MNHEY, CDR2 SVGAGI. V was trimmed by 6 bases and J by 9 bases, leaving 17 bases between them. The CDR3 extends over 13 amino acids. The CDR3 protein is CASSPDGLWSYTF. The CDR3, as DNA: TGTGCCAGCAGCCCCGACGGACTATGGAGCTACACCTTC.

This clone was picked up a small number of times. V and J are TRBV19 and TRBJ2-1, with a weak D call TRBD1 (8 bases). Deletions cut 6 bases from V and 9 bases from J, with 18 bases between. Germline lookup yields CDR1 LNHDA and CDR2 SQIVND (reference sequence). The CDR3 consists of 14 residues. This CDR3 reads CASSIGTGGGEQFF. The CDR3 coding sequence is TGTGCCAGTAGCATCGGGACAGGCGGGGGTGAGCAGTTCTTC.

The rearrangement links TRBV5-5 to TRBJ2-3; D is unresolved. The germline V gene encodes CDR1 SGHKS and CDR2 YYEKEE (reference sequence). This CDR3 spans 15 amino acids. The V end lost 5 bases, the J end lost 1 base, and 14 bases lay between the germline ends. DNA for the CDR3: TGTGCCAGCAGTCCCGACCCTGGACGCACAGATACGCAGTATTTT. Its translation is CASSPDPGRTDTQYF. Variable domain in full (rest from reference TRBV5-5 and TRBJ2-3): DAGVTQSPTHLIKTRGQQVTLRCSPISGHKSVSWYQQVLGQGPQFIFQYYEKEERGRGNFPDRFSARQFPNYSSELNVNALLLGDSALYLCASSPDPGRTDTQYFGPGTRLTVL.

This clone was observed a handful of times. The chain links TRBV6-5 to TRBJ2-6; D gene uncertain. This CDR3 spans 16 amino acids. Trimming stripped 3 bases from V and 0 bases from J, with 9 bases between. The germline V gene encodes CDR1 MNHEY and CDR2 SVGAGI. This CDR3 reads CASSYQANSGANVLTF. In DNA form, the CDR3 reads TGTGCCAGCAGTTATCAGGCCAACTCTGGGGCCAACGTCCTGACTTTC.

The chain joins TRBV6-6 to TRBJ1-2, with D unresolved. CDR3 length: 14 amino acids. Germline V gene data show CDR1 as MNHNY and CDR2 as SVGAGI (reference sequence). V lost 2 bases and J lost 11, with 18 bases in between. The CDR3 coding sequence is TGTGCCAGCAGTTACGAGCCAGCCTCGGGATGGTACACCTTC. This sequence encodes CASSYEPASGWYTF.

The chain joins TRBV19 to TRBJ2-1; TRBD2 matches at 13 bases. Germline CDR1 and CDR2: LNHDA and SQIVND (reference sequence). V was clipped by 4 bases and J by 1 base; unmatched bases: 4. The length of the CDR3 is 17 residues. The CDR3 loop reads CASSRTSGSFSYNEQFF. The CDR3 DNA reads TGTGCCAGTAGTAGGACTAGCGGGAGCTTTTCCTACAATGAGCAGTTCTTC.

This chain connects TRBV2 to TRBJ1-2; 9 bases align to TRBD1. V was clipped by 2 bases and J by 5 bases; unmatched bases: 12. The CDR3 consists of 17 residues. Looked up from germline, CDR1 is SNHLY and CDR2 is FYNNEI. The CDR3 nucleotides read TGTGCCAGCAGTGAATGGTATGGGACAGGGTCATTGTATGGCTACACCTTC. This codes for CASSEWYGTGSLYGYTF. Supplemented by reference TRBV2 and TRBJ1-2, the full variable domain reads EPEVTQTPSHQVTQMGQEVILRCVPISNHLYFYWYRQILGQKVEFLVSFYNNEISEKSEIFDDQFSVERPDGSNFTLKIRSTKLEDSAMYFCASSEWYGTGSLYGYTFGSGTRLTVV.

The rearrangement links TRBV7-7 to TRBJ2-2; 7 nucleotides align to TRBD1. CDR1 SSHAT and CDR2 FNYEAQ come from the germline V gene (reference sequence). This CDR3 is 15 amino acids long. Trimming removed 5 bases from V and 7 bases from J; junction bases left unmatched: 10. CDR3 protein: CASSPIGQAGGELFF. CDR3 nucleotide sequence: TGTGCCAGCAGCCCAATTGGACAGGCTGGCGGGGAGCTGTTTTTT.

This rearrangement joins TRBV7-2 to TRBJ2-2; D uncertain. The CDR3 contains 12 residues. Germline CDR1 reads SGHTA; CDR2 reads FQGNSA. V was pared by 6 bases and J by 1 base, with 3 bases between. The CDR3 protein is CASRENTGELFF. CDR3 sequence (DNA): TGTGCCAGCAGAGAGAACACCGGGGAGCTGTTTTTT.

This clone was counted a few times. The chain has TRBV19 and TRBJ2-3; TRBD2 matches 16 bases. Germline values: CDR1 LNHDA, CDR2 SQIVND (reference sequence). This CDR3 is 17 amino acids long. V shed 3 bases and J 3 bases; nucleotides not matched to a gene: 3. In DNA form, the CDR3 reads TGTGCCAGTAGTATGGGACTAGCGGGAGGGAGAACAGATACGCAGTATTTT. It codes for CASSMGLAGGRTDTQYF.

This clone occurred once. The J gene is TRBJ2-5, the V gene TRBV5-1; D is uncertain. The ends were cut back, 1 base at V and 1 base at J, with 2 bases in the middle. This CDR3 comprises 12 residues. Per the germline V gene, CDR1 is SGHRS and CDR2 is YFSETQ. This CDR3 reads CASSLPQETQYF. The CDR3 coding sequence is TGCGCCAGCAGCTTGCCCCAAGAGACCCAGTACTTC. Drawing the rest from reference TRBV5-1 and TRBJ2-5, the complete variable domain is KAGVTQTPRYLIKTRGQQVTLSCSPISGHRSVSWYQQTPGQGLQFLFEYFSETQRNKGNFPGRFSGRQFSNSRSEMNVSTLELGDSALYLCASSLPQETQYFGPGTRLLVL.

This chain uses TRBV9 with TRBJ2-1, with a possible D match to TRBD2 (6 bases). CDR3 size: 16 residues. Trimming took 4 bases from V and 8 from J, leaving 22 bases between them. Germline CDR1 is SGDLS and CDR2 is YYNGEE. The CDR3 sequence: CASSSPVGGASYEQFF. CDR3 DNA sequence: TGTGCCAGCAGCTCCCCGGTGGGGGGTGCTAGCTATGAGCAGTTCTTC. Combining the CDR3 with reference TRBV9 and TRBJ2-1 gives the whole variable domain DSGVTQTPKHLITATGQRVTLRCSPRSGDLSVYWYQQSLDQGLQFLIQYYNGEERAKGNILERFSAQQFPDLHSELNLSSLELGDSALYFCASSSPVGGASYEQFFGPGTRLTVL.